A single sample gave rise to the 25 T cell receptor beta chains below, sequenced in a study of OX40 agonist ivuxolimab in advanced cancers. Assay used: immunoSEQ multiplex PCR; TCRdb lists only in-frame clones, some missing. The sample has just over 90,000 clones; approximately 94% are singletons. This sample comprised CD4+ or CD8+ T cells sorted from blood, obtained in a trial of the OX40 agonist ivuxolimab. These receptors all come from an adult with an advanced solid tumor such as melanoma, head and neck, liver or kidney cancer.

The rearrangement joins TRBV21-1 to TRBJ1-3. TRBV21-1 is tagged as a pseudogene. The CDR3 consists of 15 residues. The CDR3 loop reads CASSKRKVLGNTIYF. The CDR3 coding sequence is TGTGCCAGCAGCAAACGTAAAGTCTTGGGAAACACCATATATTTT.

The chain has TRBV7-8 and TRBJ2-7; TRBD2 is a possible D gene (6 bases). V was pared by 5 bases and J by 4 bases, with 9 bases between. Looked up from germline, CDR1 is SGHVS and CDR2 is FQNEAQ. The CDR3 sequence is 12 residues long. The CDR3 DNA is TGTGCCAGCAGCCAGGGAGGTTACGAGCAGTACTTC. Its translation is CASSQGGYEQYF.

The V call is TRBV6-1, the J call TRBJ2-7, with a weak D call TRBD1 (5 bases). This CDR3 region has 13 residues. Germline V gene sequence: CDR1 MNHNS, CDR2 SASEGT. Trimming removed 3 bases at V and 2 bases at J, with 8 bases between. The CDR3 DNA is TGTGCCAGCAGTGAGACAGAGACCTACGAGCAGTACTTC. Amino acid sequence: CASSETETYEQYF.

CDR3: CASRRSGQGVPKETQYF. In DNA form, the CDR3 reads TGTGCCAGCAGGCGATCGGGACAGGGGGTTCCAAAAGAGACCCAGTACTTC. The rearrangement joins TRBV14 to TRBJ2-5; 11 bases match TRBD1. V shed 6 bases and J 3 bases; nucleotides not matched to a gene: 12. The CDR3 sequence is 17 residues long. Germline V gene data show CDR1 as SGHDN and CDR2 as FVKESK.

The chain is built from TRBV29-1 and TRBJ1-6, with TRBD1 matching over 9 bases. The CDR3 consists of 17 residues. Germline V CDR1 and CDR2: SQVTM, ANQGSEA. Trimming cost V 4 bases and J 6 bases; bases outside gene matches: 13. The DNA of the CDR3 is TGCAGCGTTGCCCCGGGACAGGGTAATTGCCCTAATTCACCCCTCCACTTT. Amino acids: CSVAPGQGNCPNSPLHF.

The rearrangement joins TRBV29-1 to TRBJ1-1; a weak D match, TRBD1 (5 bases). There are 14 residues in the CDR3. Germline CDR1 and CDR2: SQVTM and ANQGSEA. Trimming cost V 7 bases and J 5 bases, with 20 bases left between them. The CDR3 region has the DNA TGCAGCGCCGACGAGGGGTCGAGATTGACTGAAGCTTTCTTT. It encodes CSADEGSRLTEAFF.

V is TRBV4-2 and J is TRBJ1-6; D possibly corresponds to TRBD1 (5 bases). The V end lost 4 bases, the J end lost 6 bases, and 7 bases lay between the germline ends. There are 13 residues in the CDR3. Germline V CDR1 and CDR2: LGHNA, YNFKEQ. CDR3 sequence (DNA): TGTGCCAGCAGCCCGGGACGTAATTCACCCCTCCACTTT. Amino acid sequence: CASSPGRNSPLHF.

The gene calls are TRBV13 and TRBJ1-2; TRBD1 matches at 10 bases. CDR1 is PRHDT and CDR2 is FYEKMQ in the germline V gene (reference sequence). J lost 6 bases, V lost 3 bases, and 7 bases had no gene match. The CDR3 is 15 residues long. The CDR3 reads CASSFGDRGRDGYTF. DNA for the CDR3: TGTGCCAGCAGCTTCGGAGACAGGGGGCGAGATGGCTACACCTTC.

The J gene is TRBJ2-7, the V gene TRBV29-1, with D perhaps TRBD1 (6 bases). This CDR3 region has 13 residues. Germline V lookup: CDR1 SQVTM, CDR2 ANQGSEA. V lost 6 bases and J 2 bases, leaving 14 bases between the germline ends. The CDR3 sequence: CSVVKRDTYEQYF. The CDR3 coding sequence is TGCAGCGTCGTTAAACGGGACACCTACGAGCAGTACTTC.

As regards this clone: Sequence at one end of the junction differs from germline and may be a read error. The chain has TRBV28 and TRBJ1-6; D is perhaps TRBD1 (5 bases). CDR3 length equals 16 residues. Germline CDR1 and CDR2: MDHEN and SYDVKM. The CDR3 DNA sequence: TGTGCCAGCAGCCGACCGACAGTTTCCTCTAATTCACCCCTCCACTTT. Amino acid sequence: CASSRPTVSSNSPLHF.

The rearrangement links TRBV30 to TRBJ1-1; tentative D call: TRBD1 (6 bases). The CDR3 runs to 13 residues. The germline V and J ends were trimmed by 1 base and 6 bases, with 12 bases remaining between them. From germline, CDR1 is GTSNPN and CDR2 SVGIG (reference sequence). The CDR3 DNA reads TGTGCCTGGAGTGACAGGGCCGCCCCTGAAGCTTTCTTT. It encodes CAWSDRAAPEAFF.

The rearrangement links TRBV7-9 to TRBJ2-1; D is perhaps TRBD1 or TRBD2 (5 bases each). This CDR3 spans 17 amino acids. Trimming left V 1 base short and J 0 bases short, with 13 bases between. Germline CDR1 is SEHNR and CDR2 is FQNEAQ (reference sequence). This CDR3 is CASSLVGDPSSYNEQFF. For the CDR3, the DNA is TGTGCCAGCAGCTTAGTGGGGGACCCGAGCTCCTACAATGAGCAGTTCTTC.

The chain links TRBV27 to TRBJ1-5, with TRBD1 matching over 8 bases. The ends lost 3 bases at V and 1 base at J; junction bases unmatched: 11. This CDR3 is 18 amino acids long. The germline V gene has CDR1 MNHEY and CDR2 SMNVEV (reference sequence). CDR3 in DNA: TGTGCCAGCAGTTTTCAAGGGGGACAGGAATTGAGCAATCAGCCCCAGCATTTT. Protein sequence: CASSFQGGQELSNQPQHF.

This rearrangement joins TRBV6-1 to TRBJ2-1, with D uncertain. The germline V and J ends were trimmed by 6 bases and 0 bases, with 12 bases remaining between them. CDR1 and CDR2 (germline): MNHNS, SASEGT. There are 15 residues in the CDR3. CDR3 in amino acids: CASRGRHSSYNEQFF. The CDR3 DNA sequence: TGTGCCAGCAGAGGCCGACACAGCTCCTACAATGAGCAGTTCTTC.

The chain recombines TRBV27 with TRBJ1-1; D may be TRBD1 (5 bases). V shed 4 bases and J shed 2 bases, with 11 bases lying between them. This CDR3 has 14 residues. Germline V gene sequence: CDR1 MNHEY, CDR2 SMNVEV (reference sequence). The chain's CDR3 is CASSSSDRNTEAFF. In DNA form, the CDR3 reads TGTGCCAGCAGTTCCTCAGACAGAAACACTGAAGCTTTCTTT.

The genes are TRBV30 and TRBJ2-3; 9 nucleotides agree with TRBD2. The CDR3 contains 15 residues. V lost 0 bases and J lost 4; bases outside the gene matches: 5. Germline V gene lookup returns CDR1 GTSNPN and CDR2 SVGIG (reference sequence). The CDR3 sequence is CAWSVVSGSADTQYF. CDR3 DNA: TGTGCCTGGAGTGTTGTTAGCGGGAGTGCAGATACGCAGTATTTT.

The rearrangement links TRBV5-1 to TRBJ1-3, with D hard to call. Trimming shortened V by 4 bases and J by 4 bases, and 12 bases separated the two germline ends. Germline V CDR1 and CDR2: SGHRS, YFSETQ. The CDR3 loop spans 14 amino acids. The CDR3 reads CASSEAGLGNTIYF. The CDR3 DNA reads as TGCGCCAGCAGCGAGGCCGGCCTCGGAAACACCATATATTTT. The full variable domain, rest sourced from reference TRBV5-1 and TRBJ1-3, is KAGVTQTPRYLIKTRGQQVTLSCSPISGHRSVSWYQQTPGQGLQFLFEYFSETQRNKGNFPGRFSGRQFSNSRSEMNVSTLELGDSALYLCASSEAGLGNTIYFGEGSWLTVV.

The genes are TRBV19 and TRBJ2-3, with D tentatively TRBD2 (5 bases). CDR3 length: 16 residues. Germline values: CDR1 LNHDA, CDR2 SQIVND (reference sequence). V gave up 3 bases and J gave up 2 bases, with 15 bases separating them. The CDR3 loop is CASSILLDRDTDTQYF. For the CDR3, the DNA is TGTGCCAGTAGTATCTTACTAGATCGGGACACAGATACGCAGTATTTT.

The chain joins TRBV29-1 to TRBJ1-5; D is possibly TRBD1 (5 bases). V gave up 4 bases and J gave up 6 bases, with 10 bases separating them. This CDR3 spans 12 amino acids. CDR1 SQVTM and CDR2 ANQGSEA come from the germline V gene. CDR3 nucleotides: TGCAGCGTTGTTATCGGGGGTCAGCCCCAGCATTTT. As protein: CSVVIGGQPQHF.

This rearrangement joins TRBV6-5 to TRBJ2-7; D gene uncertain. The CDR3 is made up of 14 amino acids. With 2 bases removed from V and 7 bases from J, the gap between germline ends came to 15 bases. CDR1 and CDR2 from the germline V gene are MNHEY and SVGAGI. CDR3 DNA sequence: TGTGCCAGCAGTTACAAATATCCGGACGGGGAGCAGTACTTC. Translated, it gives CASSYKYPDGEQYF.

The chain recombines TRBV27 with TRBJ2-4; the D gene is possibly TRBD2 (5 bases). Germline V gene sequence: CDR1 MNHEY, CDR2 SMNVEV (reference sequence). V was shortened by 1 base and J by 10 bases, with 11 bases between the two germline ends. The CDR3 runs to 13 residues. DNA for the CDR3: TGTGCCAGCAGTTTATTTTACGGGGAAATTCAGTACTTC. The encoded protein is CASSLFYGEIQYF.

This clone was observed a single time. This rearrangement joins TRBV11-3 to TRBJ2-3; D ambiguous. Germline assignment: CDR1 SGHNT and CDR2 YENEEA. V was cut by 1 base and J by 8 bases, with 10 bases left in between. This CDR3 comprises 13 residues. In DNA form, the CDR3 reads TGTGCCAGCAGCTTAGCTCTGGCGGCTACGCAGTATTTT. Translated: CASSLALAATQYF.

The chain couples TRBV19 to TRBJ2-1; D gene uncertain. This CDR3 has 14 amino acids. Germline V gene data show CDR1 as LNHDA and CDR2 as SQIVND (reference sequence). Deletions cut 4 bases from V and 6 bases from J, with 13 bases between. CDR3 in amino acids: CASSTAHWGNEQFF. The CDR3 nucleotides read TGTGCCAGTAGTACGGCACACTGGGGCAATGAGCAGTTCTTC.

This clone was counted a single time. CDR3 coding DNA: TGTGCCAGCAGTTCCTTGACAGGGATCTTCTCCTACGAGCAGTACTTC. It translates to CASSSLTGIFSYEQYF. The chain carries TRBV27 and TRBJ2-7, with 7 bases that match TRBD1. With 4 bases clipped from V and 0 bases from J, the junction kept 9 bases outside the gene matches. The CDR3 loop spans 16 amino acids. Germline V CDR1 and CDR2: MNHEY, SMNVEV (reference sequence).

V gene TRBV4-1 combines with J gene TRBJ2-7, with no clear D. Germline V CDR1 and CDR2: MGHRA, YSYEKL. The CDR3 has 16 residues. V dropped 0 bases and J dropped 3 bases, with 15 bases sitting between them. The CDR3 coding sequence is TGCGCCAGCAGCCAAGATCTGCCGGAGTACGGCTACGAGCAGTACTTC. Encoded protein: CASSQDLPEYGYEQYF.